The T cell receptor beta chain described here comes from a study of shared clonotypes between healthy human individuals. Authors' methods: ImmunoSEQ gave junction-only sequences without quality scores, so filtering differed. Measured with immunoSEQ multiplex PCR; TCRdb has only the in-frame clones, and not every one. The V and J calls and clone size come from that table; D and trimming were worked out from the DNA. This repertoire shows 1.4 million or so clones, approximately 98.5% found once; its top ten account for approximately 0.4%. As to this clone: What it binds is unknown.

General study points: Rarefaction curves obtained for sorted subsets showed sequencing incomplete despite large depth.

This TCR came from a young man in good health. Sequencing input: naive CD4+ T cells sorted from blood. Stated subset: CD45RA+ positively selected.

The CDR3 DNA is TGCGCCAGCAGCTGGGGCGGACTAGCGGGATTAAACGGGGCCAACGTCCTGACTTTC. This gives the protein CASSWGGLAGLNGANVLTF. The V and J genes are TRBV5-1 and TRBJ2-6, with TRBD2 matching 12 bases. CDR1 is SGHRS, CDR2 YFSETQ, per germline. Unmatched junction bases numbered 11, after V lost 3 bases and J lost 4 bases. The CDR3 sequence is 19 residues long.